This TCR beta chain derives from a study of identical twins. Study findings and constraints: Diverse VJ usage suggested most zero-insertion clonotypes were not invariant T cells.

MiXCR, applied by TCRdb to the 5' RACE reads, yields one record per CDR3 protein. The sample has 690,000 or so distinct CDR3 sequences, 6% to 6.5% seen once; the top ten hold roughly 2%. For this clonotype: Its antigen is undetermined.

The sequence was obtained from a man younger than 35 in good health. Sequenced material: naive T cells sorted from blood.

CDR3 region: CASSSGTRYEQYF. CDR3 in DNA: TGTGCCAGCAGTTCAGGGACACGATACGAGCAGTACTTC. The chain recombines TRBV27 with TRBJ2-7; D is possibly TRBD1 (6 bases). Germline CDR1 is MNHEY and CDR2 is SMNVEV (reference sequence). The V end lost 4 bases, the J end lost 4 bases, and 11 bases lay between the germline ends. The CDR3 loop spans 13 amino acids.